This T cell receptor beta chain came from a study of T cells in Graves' hyperthyroidism and ophthalmopathy. Amplification yielded TCR beta CDR3 regions, with RNA transcripts as the source. HTBI primers drove first-round RT-PCR of the TCR CDR3. TCRdb called the multiplex PCR reads again in MiXCR, with one record for every CDR3 protein. Of 350,000 to 450,000 distinct CDR3 sequences listed, approximately 14% are singletons. This clonotype was recorded at least ten times. Its antigen is currently unknown. Study-level results: Among clonotypes expanded in thyroid above 0.001, most were also found in blood.

On the basis of clinical symptoms, serum thyroxine and TRAb, thyroid ultrasound and orbital computed tomography, diagnoses were made. Fresh peripheral blood, under 13 ml, was the source of the PBMCs. Germline CDR1 is DFQATT and CDR2 is SNEGSKA (reference sequence). V lost 0 bases and J lost 9; bases outside the gene matches: 9. This CDR3 region has 15 residues. The receptor was derived from an older woman with Graves' hyperthyroidism. Sequencing was done on a sample of blood. The chain couples TRBV20-1 to TRBJ2-1; TRBD2 agrees at 9 bases. The CDR3 protein is CSARDLAGGPVEQFF. CDR3 coding DNA: TGCAGTGCTAGAGATCTGGCGGGAGGGCCCGTTGAGCAGTTCTTC.